The present T cell receptor (beta chain) was sequenced within a study of metastatic and nonmetastatic thyroid tumors. Study-wide context: Across blood and tumor or nodule tissue, repertoires from malignant and benign thyroid patients were compared with one another.

This clone was seen ten or more times. The antigen is unknown. Study-level points and caveats: Significantly higher TCR beta diversity was reportedly seen in malignant thyroid tumors than benign nodules, in blood and tumor.

TCRdb used MiXCR to call clones anew from the PCR reads. Seen here are 43,000 or so clones, under 25% observed once, and the top ten hold around 3.5%. Germline V gives CDR1 SGHVS, CDR2 FQNEAQ. The CDR3 spans 16 residues. V lost 1 base and J lost 1, with 12 bases in between. Every patient was untreated before thyroid surgery. This clonotype was obtained from a male donor with papillary thyroid cancer or a benign thyroid nodule (not recorded which). Some clones in this sample may be carry-over from other donors' samples. Sample: blood. The rearrangement joins TRBV7-8 to TRBJ2-3; a possible D gene is TRBD1 (5 bases). The CDR3 region is CASSLVFGAGTDTQYF. CDR3 coding DNA: TGTGCCAGCAGCTTAGTATTTGGGGCTGGCACAGATACGCAGTATTTT. The full variable domain, in which reference TRBV7-8 and TRBJ2-3 provide the parts outside the CDR3, is GAGVSQSPRYKVAKRGQDVALRCDPISGHVSLFWYQQALGQGPEFLTYFQNEAQLDKSGLPSDRFFAERPEGSVSTLKIQRTQQEDSAVYLCASSLVFGAGTDTQYFGPGTRLTVL.